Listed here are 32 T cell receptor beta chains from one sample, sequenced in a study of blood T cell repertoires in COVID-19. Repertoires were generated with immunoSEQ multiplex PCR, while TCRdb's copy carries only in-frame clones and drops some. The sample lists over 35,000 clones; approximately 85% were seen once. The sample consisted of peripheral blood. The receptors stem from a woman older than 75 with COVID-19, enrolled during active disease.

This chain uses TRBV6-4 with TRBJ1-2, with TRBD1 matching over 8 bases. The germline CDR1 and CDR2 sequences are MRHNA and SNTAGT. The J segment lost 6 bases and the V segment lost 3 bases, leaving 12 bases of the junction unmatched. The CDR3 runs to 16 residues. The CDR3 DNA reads TGTGCCAGCAGTGAGACAGGGGCCCAAGCTCTACATGGCTACACCTTC. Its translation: CASSETGAQALHGYTF.

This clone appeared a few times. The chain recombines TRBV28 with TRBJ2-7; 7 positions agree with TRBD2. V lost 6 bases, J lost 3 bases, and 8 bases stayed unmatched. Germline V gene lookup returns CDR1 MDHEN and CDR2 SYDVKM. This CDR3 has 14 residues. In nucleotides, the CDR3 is TGTGCCAGCAGGTGGGGGAGGGCCGGCTACGAGCAGTACTTC. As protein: CASRWGRAGYEQYF.

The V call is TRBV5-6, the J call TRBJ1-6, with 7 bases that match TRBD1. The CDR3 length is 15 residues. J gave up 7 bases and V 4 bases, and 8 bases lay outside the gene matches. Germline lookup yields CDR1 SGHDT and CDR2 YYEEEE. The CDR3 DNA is TGTGCCAGCAGCGGATCGACAGGGAGAAATTCACCCCTCCACTTT. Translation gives CASSGSTGRNSPLHF.

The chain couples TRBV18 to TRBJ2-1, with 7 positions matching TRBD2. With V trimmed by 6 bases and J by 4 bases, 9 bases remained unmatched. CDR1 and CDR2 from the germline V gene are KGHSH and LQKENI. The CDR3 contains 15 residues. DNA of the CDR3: TGTGCCAGCTCGAGGAGCGGGACGGAATACAATGAGCAGTTCTTC. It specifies CASSRSGTEYNEQFF.

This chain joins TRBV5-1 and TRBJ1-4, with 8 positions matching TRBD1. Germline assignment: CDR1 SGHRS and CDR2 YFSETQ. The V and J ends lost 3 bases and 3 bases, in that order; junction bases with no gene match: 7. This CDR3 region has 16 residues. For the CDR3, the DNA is TGCGCCAGCAGCTCCCTCGGACAGGGCTCTAATGAAAAACTGTTTTTT. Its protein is CASSSLGQGSNEKLFF.

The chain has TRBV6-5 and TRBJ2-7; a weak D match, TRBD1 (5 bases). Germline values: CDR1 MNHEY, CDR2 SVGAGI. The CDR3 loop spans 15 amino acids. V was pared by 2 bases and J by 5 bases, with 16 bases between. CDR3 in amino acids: CASSYQGLAVDEQYF. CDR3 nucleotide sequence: TGTGCCAGCAGTTACCAGGGCCTGGCTGTGGACGAGCAGTACTTC.

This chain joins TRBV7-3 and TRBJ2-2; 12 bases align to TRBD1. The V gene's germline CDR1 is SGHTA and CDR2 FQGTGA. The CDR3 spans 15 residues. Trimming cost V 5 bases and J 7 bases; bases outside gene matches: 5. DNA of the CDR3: TGTGCCAGCAGCCCCGGGACAGGGGGCTACGGGGAGCTGTTTTTT. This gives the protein CASSPGTGGYGELFF.

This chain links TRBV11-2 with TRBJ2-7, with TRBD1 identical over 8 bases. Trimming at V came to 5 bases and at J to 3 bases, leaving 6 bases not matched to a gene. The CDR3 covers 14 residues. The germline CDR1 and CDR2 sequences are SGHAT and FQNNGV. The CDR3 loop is CASSKYRGSYEQYF. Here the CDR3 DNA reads TGTGCCAGCAGCAAATACAGGGGGAGCTACGAGCAGTACTTC.

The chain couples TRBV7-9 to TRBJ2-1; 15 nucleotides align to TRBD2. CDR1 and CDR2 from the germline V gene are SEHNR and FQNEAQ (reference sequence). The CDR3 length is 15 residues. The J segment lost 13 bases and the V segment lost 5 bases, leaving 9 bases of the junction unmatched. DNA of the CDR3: TGTGCCAGCAGCCCGGCGGGACTAGCGGGAGGAGCCCAGTTCTTC. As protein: CASSPAGLAGGAQFF.

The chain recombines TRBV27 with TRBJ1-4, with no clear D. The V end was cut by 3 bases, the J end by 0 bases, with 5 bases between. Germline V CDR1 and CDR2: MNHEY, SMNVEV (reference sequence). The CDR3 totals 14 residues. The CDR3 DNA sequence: TGTGCCAGCAGTTTGGAGGCAACTAATGAAAAACTGTTTTTT. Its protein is CASSLEATNEKLFF.

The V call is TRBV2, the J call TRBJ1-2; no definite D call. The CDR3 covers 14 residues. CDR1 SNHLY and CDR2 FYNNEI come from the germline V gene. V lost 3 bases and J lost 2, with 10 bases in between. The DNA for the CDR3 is TGTGCCAGCAGTGAGATGCGGGAAAACTATGGCTACACCTTC. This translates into CASSEMRENYGYTF.

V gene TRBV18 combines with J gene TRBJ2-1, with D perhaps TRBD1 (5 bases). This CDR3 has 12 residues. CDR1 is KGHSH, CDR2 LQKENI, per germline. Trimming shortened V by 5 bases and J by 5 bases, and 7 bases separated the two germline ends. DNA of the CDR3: TGTGCCAGCTCAATCAGGGACAATGAGCAGTTCTTC. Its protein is CASSIRDNEQFF.

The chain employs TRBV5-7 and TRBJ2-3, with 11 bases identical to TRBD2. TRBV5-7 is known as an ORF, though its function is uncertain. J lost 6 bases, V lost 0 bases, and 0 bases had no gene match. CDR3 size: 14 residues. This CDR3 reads CASSLGLAGDTQYF. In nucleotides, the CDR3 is TGTGCCAGCAGCTTGGGACTAGCGGGGGATACGCAGTATTTT.

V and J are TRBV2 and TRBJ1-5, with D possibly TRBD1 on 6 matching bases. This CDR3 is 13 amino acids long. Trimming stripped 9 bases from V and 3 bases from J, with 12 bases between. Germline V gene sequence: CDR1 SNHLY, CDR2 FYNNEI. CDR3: CASHQGLNQPQHF. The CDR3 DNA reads TGTGCCAGTCACCAGGGGCTCAATCAGCCCCAGCATTTT.

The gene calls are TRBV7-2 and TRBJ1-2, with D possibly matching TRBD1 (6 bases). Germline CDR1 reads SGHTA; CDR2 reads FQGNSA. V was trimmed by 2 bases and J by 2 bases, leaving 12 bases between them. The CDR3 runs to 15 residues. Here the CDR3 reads CASSLFRGDNYGYTF. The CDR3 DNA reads TGTGCCAGCAGCTTATTCAGGGGAGACAACTATGGCTACACCTTC. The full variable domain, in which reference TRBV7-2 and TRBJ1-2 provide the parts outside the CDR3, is GAGVSQSPSNKVTEKGKDVELRCDPISGHTALYWYRQSLGQGLEFLIYFQGNSAPDKSGLPSDRFSAERTGGSVSTLTIQRTQQEDSAVYLCASSLFRGDNYGYTFGSGTRLTVV.

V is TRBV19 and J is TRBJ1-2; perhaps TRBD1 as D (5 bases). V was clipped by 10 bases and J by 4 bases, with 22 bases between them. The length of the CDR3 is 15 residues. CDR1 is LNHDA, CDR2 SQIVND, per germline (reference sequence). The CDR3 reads CATDYRTGGVYGYTF. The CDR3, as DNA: TGTGCCACCGACTACCGAACGGGAGGGGTCTATGGCTACACCTTC.

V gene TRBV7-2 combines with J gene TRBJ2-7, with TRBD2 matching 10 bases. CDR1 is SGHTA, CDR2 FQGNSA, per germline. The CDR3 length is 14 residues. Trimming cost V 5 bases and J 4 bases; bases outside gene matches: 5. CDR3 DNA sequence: TGTGCCAGCAGCATCTCTAGCGGGAGTTACGAGCAGTACTTC. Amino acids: CASSISSGSYEQYF.

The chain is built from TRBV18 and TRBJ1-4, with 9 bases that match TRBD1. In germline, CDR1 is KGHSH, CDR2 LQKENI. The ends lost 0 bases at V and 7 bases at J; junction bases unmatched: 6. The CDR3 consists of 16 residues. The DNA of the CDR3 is TGTGCCAGCTCACCACCGCAACAGGGGGCTGGTGAAAAACTGTTTTTT. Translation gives CASSPPQQGAGEKLFF.

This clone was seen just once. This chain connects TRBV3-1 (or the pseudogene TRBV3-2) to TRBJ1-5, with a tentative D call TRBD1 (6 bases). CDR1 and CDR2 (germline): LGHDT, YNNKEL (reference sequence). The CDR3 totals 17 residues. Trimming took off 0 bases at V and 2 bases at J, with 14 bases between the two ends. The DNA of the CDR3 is TGTGCCAGCAGCCAAGATAGGGCCAGGGGAGGCAATCAGCCCCAGCATTTT. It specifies CASSQDRARGGNQPQHF.

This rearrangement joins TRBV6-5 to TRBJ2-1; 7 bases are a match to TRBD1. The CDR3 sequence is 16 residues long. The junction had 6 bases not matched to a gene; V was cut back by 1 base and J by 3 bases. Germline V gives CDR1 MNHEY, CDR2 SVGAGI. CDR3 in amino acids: CASSYLVGGNYNEQFF. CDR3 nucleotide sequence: TGTGCCAGCAGTTACTTGGTAGGGGGCAACTACAATGAGCAGTTCTTC.

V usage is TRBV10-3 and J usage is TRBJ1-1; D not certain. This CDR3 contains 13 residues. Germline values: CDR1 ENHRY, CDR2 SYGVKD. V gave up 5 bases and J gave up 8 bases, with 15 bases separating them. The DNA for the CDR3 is TGTGCCATCAGTTTAGGAGGCGTTGACGAAGCTTTCTTT. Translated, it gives CAISLGGVDEAFF.

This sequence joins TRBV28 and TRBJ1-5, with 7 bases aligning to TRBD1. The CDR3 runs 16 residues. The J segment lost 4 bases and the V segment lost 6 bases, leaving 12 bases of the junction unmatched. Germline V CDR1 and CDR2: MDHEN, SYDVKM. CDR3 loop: CASSRLPGQLNQPQHF. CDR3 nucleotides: TGTGCCAGCAGCCGCCTCCCGGGACAGCTAAATCAGCCCCAGCATTTT.

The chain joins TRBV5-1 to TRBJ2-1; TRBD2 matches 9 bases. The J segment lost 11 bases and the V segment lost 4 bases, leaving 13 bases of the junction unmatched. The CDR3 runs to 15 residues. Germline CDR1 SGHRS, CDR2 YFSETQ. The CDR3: CASSPGTSPGPQQFF. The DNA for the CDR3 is TGCGCCAGCAGCCCAGGGACTAGCCCCGGCCCACAGCAGTTCTTC.

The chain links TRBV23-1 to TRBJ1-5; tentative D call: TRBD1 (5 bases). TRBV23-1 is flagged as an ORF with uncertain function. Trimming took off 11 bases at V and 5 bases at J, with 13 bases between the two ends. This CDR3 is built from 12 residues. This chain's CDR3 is CALDREHQPQHF. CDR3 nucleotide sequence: TGCGCCCTCGACAGAGAACATCAGCCCCAGCATTTT.

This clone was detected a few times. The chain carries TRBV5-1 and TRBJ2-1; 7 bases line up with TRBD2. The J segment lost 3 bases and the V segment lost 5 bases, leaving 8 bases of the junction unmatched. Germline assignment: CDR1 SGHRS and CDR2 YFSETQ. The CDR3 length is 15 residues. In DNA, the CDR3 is TGCGCCAGCAGACAAGGCGGGAGTGTCTACAATGAGCAGTTCTTC. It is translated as CASRQGGSVYNEQFF. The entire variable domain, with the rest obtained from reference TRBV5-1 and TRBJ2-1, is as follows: KAGVTQTPRYLIKTRGQQVTLSCSPISGHRSVSWYQQTPGQGLQFLFEYFSETQRNKGNFPGRFSGRQFSNSRSEMNVSTLELGDSALYLCASRQGGSVYNEQFFGPGTRLTVL.

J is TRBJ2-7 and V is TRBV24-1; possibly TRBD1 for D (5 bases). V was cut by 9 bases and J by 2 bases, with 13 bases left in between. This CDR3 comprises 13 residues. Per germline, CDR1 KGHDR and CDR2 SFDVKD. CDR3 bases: TGTGCCACCTCGGGCCGACAGACCTACGAGCAGTACTTC. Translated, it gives CATSGRQTYEQYF.

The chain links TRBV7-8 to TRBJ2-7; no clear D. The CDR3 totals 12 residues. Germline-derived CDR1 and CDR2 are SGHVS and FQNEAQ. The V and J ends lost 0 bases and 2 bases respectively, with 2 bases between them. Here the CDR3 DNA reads TGTGCCAGCAGCTTAGCCACCTACGAGCAGTACTTC. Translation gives CASSLATYEQYF.

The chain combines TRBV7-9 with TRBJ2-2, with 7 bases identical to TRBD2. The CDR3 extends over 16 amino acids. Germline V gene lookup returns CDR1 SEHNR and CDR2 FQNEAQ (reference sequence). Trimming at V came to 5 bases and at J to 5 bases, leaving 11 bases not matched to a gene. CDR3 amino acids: CASSPREGRGTGELFF. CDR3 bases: TGTGCCAGCAGCCCCAGGGAGGGGCGGGGAACCGGGGAGCTGTTTTTT.

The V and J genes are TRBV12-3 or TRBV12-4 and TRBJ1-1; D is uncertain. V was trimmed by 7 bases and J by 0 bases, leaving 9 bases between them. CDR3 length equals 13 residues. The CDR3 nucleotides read TGTGCCAGCATCCCGACTCTGAACACTGAAGCTTTCTTT. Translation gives CASIPTLNTEAFF.

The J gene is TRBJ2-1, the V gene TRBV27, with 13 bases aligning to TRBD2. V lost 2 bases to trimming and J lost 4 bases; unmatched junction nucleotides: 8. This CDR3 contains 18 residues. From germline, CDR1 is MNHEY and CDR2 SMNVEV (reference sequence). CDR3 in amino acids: CASSLGPPGLAGYNEQFF. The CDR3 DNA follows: TGTGCCAGCAGTTTAGGTCCCCCGGGACTAGCGGGGTACAATGAGCAGTTCTTC.

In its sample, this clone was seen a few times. CDR3 nucleotides: TGTGCCAGCAGCTTTGGGCGGGGGCAGTCGAACACCGGGGAGCTGTTTTTT. Translating gives CASSFGRGQSNTGELFF. The genes are TRBV5-4 and TRBJ2-2, with a tentative D call TRBD2 (7 bases). Trimming left V 2 bases short and J 0 bases short, with 14 bases between. The germline V gene has CDR1 SGHNT and CDR2 YYREEE (reference sequence). This CDR3 region has 17 residues.

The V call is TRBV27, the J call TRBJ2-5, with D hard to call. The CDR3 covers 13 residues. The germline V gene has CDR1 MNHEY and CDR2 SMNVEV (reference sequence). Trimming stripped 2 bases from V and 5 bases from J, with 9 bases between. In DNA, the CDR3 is TGTGCCAGCAGTTTAGGGCTAACGGAGACCCAGTACTTC. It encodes CASSLGLTETQYF.